The clone carrying this T cell receptor (beta chain) has just a few counts. Its matching antigen is unknown. Everyone who gave samples was a healthy Caucasian. This record comes from a study of identical twins. General study results and limits: The same donors were not followed; conclusions instead depended on cross-sectional statistical analysis. Beta out-of-frame sequences displayed a weaker excess of sharing between twins. Alpha sequences that were out-of-frame and twin-shared showed an excess of low generation probability.

Germline lookup yields CDR1 MDHEN and CDR2 SYDVKM. V was trimmed by 5 bases and J by 7 bases, leaving 18 bases between them. CDR3 length equals 14 residues. From the 5' RACE reads, TCRdb called clonotypes with MiXCR, one entry per CDR3 protein. The data hold under 1 million distinct CDR3 sequences, with roughly 12% observed a single time. These data also featured in a second study, about yellow fever vaccine responses in identical twins.

The source of this sequence is a young woman in good health. The J gene is TRBJ2-7, the V gene TRBV28, with D tentatively TRBD2 (5 bases). The sample was PBMCs. CDR3 DNA: TGTGCCAGCAGTCTTTGGGCTAGCACGGGTGAGCAGTACTTC. This sequence encodes CASSLWASTGEQYF.